A selection of T cell receptor beta chains follows, all from one sample in a study of identical twins. TCRdb fed the 5' RACE reads into MiXCR, producing one record per CDR3 protein. The data contain hundreds of thousands of distinct CDR3 sequences, around a sixth of them singletons. The data were also submitted as part of a second study, on T cells expressing NK-cell markers.

The sample consisted of PBMCs. These receptor sequences come from a woman aged 18-29 years in good health. Each CDR3 is given with its conserved first and last residue. The order of the fields is D gene, V gene, J gene, clone size, CDR3 protein, CDR3 DNA. D genes are given only for firm matches. Only some rows state a clone size, as once, few, many or a class for expanded clones.

.	TRBV12-3/TRBV12-4	TRBJ2-1	few	CASSLQGGGFF	TGTGCCAGCAGTTTACAGGGGGGAGGGTTCTTC
.	TRBV12-3/TRBV12-4	TRBJ2-7	few	CASSRTVVPYEQYF	TGTGCCAGCAGCCGGACAGTGGTCCCCTACGAGCAGTACTTC
.	TRBV12-3/TRBV12-4	TRBJ2-2	few	CASSPIPGLNTGELFF	TGTGCCAGCAGTCCCATTCCGGGACTTAACACCGGGGAGCTGTTTTTT
TRBD2	TRBV11-2	TRBJ2-7	few	CASSLATSGAYEQYF	TGTGCCAGCAGCTTAGCCACTAGCGGGGCCTACGAGCAGTACTTC
.	TRBV7-9	TRBJ2-1	many	CASSLDGLHVEQFF	TGTGCCAGCAGCCTTGATGGACTGCACGTTGAGCAGTTCTTC
TRBD1	TRBV6-5	TRBJ2-2	.	CASSYSVRGTGELFF	TGTGCCAGCAGTTACTCTGTCAGGGGGACCGGGGAGCTGTTTTTT
TRBD1	TRBV29-1	TRBJ1-2	few	CSVAQGGYGYTF	TGCAGCGTTGCCCAGGGGGGCTATGGCTACACCTTC
TRBD1	TRBV7-9	TRBJ1-2	few	CASSPPRQGSSGYTF	TGTGCCAGCAGCCCACCACGACAGGGATCGAGTGGCTACACCTTC
TRBD1	TRBV15	TRBJ1-5	.	CATSSPDGDRGRPGWHQPQHF	TGTGCCACCAGCAGTCCCGACGGGGACAGGGGGCGCCCCGGTTGGCATCAGCCCCAGCATTTT
.	TRBV11-2	TRBJ2-3	.	CASSLAVRGTDTQYF	TGTGCCAGCAGCTTAGCTGTCAGAGGCACAGATACGCAGTATTTT
.	TRBV12-3/TRBV12-4	TRBJ2-5	.	CASSWTRRETQYF	TGTGCCAGCAGTTGGACACGACGCGAGACCCAGTACTTC
TRBD1	TRBV2	TRBJ1-4	.	CASSDLTGADGKLFF	TGTGCCAGCAGTGATCTGACAGGGGCAGATGGAAAACTGTTTTTT
.	TRBV3-1	TRBJ2-7	few	CASSQVGSSYEQYF	TGTGCCAGCAGCCAAGTCGGTTCTTCCTACGAGCAGTACTTC
TRBD2	TRBV11-2	TRBJ2-1	few	CASSLRLAGGSTYNEQFF	TGTGCCAGCAGCTTAAGACTAGCGGGAGGGTCTACCTACAATGAGCAGTTCTTC
.	TRBV14	TRBJ2-1	.	CASSQRTVNNEQFF	TGTGCCAGCAGCCAGAGGACAGTCAACAATGAGCAGTTCTTC
TRBD1	TRBV6-5	TRBJ2-6	.	CASSYYGTGVLGGANVLTF	TGTGCCAGCAGTTACTACGGGACAGGGGTACTTGGTGGGGCCAACGTCCTGACTTTC
TRBD2	TRBV20-1	TRBJ2-5	few	CSARPTSGGSGETQYF	TGCAGTGCTAGGCCGACTAGCGGGGGAAGTGGGGAGACCCAGTACTTC
TRBD1	TRBV20-1	TRBJ2-1	.	CSARGRQGDYNEQFF	TGCAGTGCTAGGGGGAGACAGGGGGACTACAATGAGCAGTTCTTC
.	TRBV7-2	TRBJ2-1	many	CASSLVWSSYNEQFF	TGTGCCAGCAGCTTAGTCTGGAGCTCCTACAATGAGCAGTTCTTC
.	TRBV7-9	TRBJ2-7	.	CASSLGPPGLLYEQYF	TGTGCCAGCAGCTTAGGACCTCCGGGACTCCTTTACGAGCAGTACTTC
.	TRBV11-2	TRBJ1-1	few	CASSLVVRGEAFF	TGTGCCAGCAGCTTAGTAGTGAGGGGTGAAGCTTTCTTT
.	TRBV10-1	TRBJ2-1	few	CASSEGVKGNEQFF	TGCGCCAGCAGTGAGGGGGTGAAGGGGAATGAGCAGTTCTTC
TRBD2	TRBV4-3	TRBJ2-3	.	CASSQDSAASGRLGTDTQYF	TGCGCCAGCAGCCAAGATAGCGCGGCTAGCGGGAGGCTGGGTACAGATACGCAGTATTTT
.	TRBV29-1	TRBJ1-1	once	CSTRDRIDPSTEAFF	TGCAGCACCCGCGACAGGATCGACCCGAGCACTGAAGCTTTCTTT
TRBD2	TRBV18	TRBJ2-5	.	CASSITGGYQETQYF	TGTGCCAGCTCAATTACCGGGGGGTACCAAGAGACCCAGTACTTC
TRBD2	TRBV12-5	TRBJ2-1	.	CASGPPSGPLNEQFF	TGTGCTAGTGGTCCCCCTAGCGGGCCCTTGAATGAGCAGTTCTTC
.	TRBV5-6	TRBJ1-1	.	CASFSRGGNTEAFF	TGTGCCAGCTTCTCCCGGGGTGGGAACACTGAAGCTTTCTTT